A selection of T cell receptor beta chains follows, all from one sample in a study of regulatory T cells in long-lasting Graves disease. TCRdb redid the calling of the multiplex PCR reads with MiXCR, one entry per CDR3 protein. The top ten clones hold around 20% of a sample with under 450,000 distinct CDR3 sequences, around 16% of them seen once. These sequences were also reported in another study, on T cells in Graves' hyperthyroidism and ophthalmopathy.

The sequencing here drew on peripheral blood mononuclear cells (PBMCs), taken at new diagnosis, from a patient treated with antithyroid drugs. Receptors were obtained from a woman under 30 with Graves disease. CDR3s include the opening cysteine and the closing phenylalanine or tryptophan. The D gene is left open where the match is weak. The size entry is marked missing in some rows and otherwise reads once, few, many or a size class.

J | D | V | size | DNA | CDR3
TRBJ2-5 | - | TRBV12-3/TRBV12-4 | many | TGTGCCAGCAGTTTAATAGCCACCGCGGAGACCCAGTACTTC | CASSLIATAETQYF
TRBJ1-1 | - | TRBV24-1 | - | TGTGCCACCAGTGATTTGGTCTTATTGGGGTGCCCTGAAGCTTTCTTT | CATSDLVLLGCPEAFF
TRBJ2-3 | - | TRBV7-9 | many | TGTGCCAGCAAGGATAGTGCCGGCACAGATACGCAGTATTTT | CASKDSAGTDTQYF
TRBJ1-6 | - | TRBV12-3/TRBV12-4 | few | TGTGCCAGCAGTTTAGGACGCCGGGGAGGATCCTATAATTCACCCCTCCACTTT | CASSLGRRGGSYNSPLHF
TRBJ2-7 | TRBD2 | TRBV6-1 | many | TGTGCCAGCAGCGACTCCGCTAGCGGGAGATCCGAGCAGTACTTC | CASSDSASGRSEQYF
TRBJ2-1 | TRBD2 | TRBV5-1 | - | TGCGCCAGCTTTAGCGGGAGGCACAATGAGCAGTTCTTC | CASFSGRHNEQFF
TRBJ1-1 | - | TRBV10-3 | many | TGTGCCATCAGCCTAGCTACCGATGGTAGGGCTTTCTTT | CAISLATDGRAFF
TRBJ2-2 | TRBD1 | TRBV30 | many | TGTGCCTGGGGGACAGGGGGTGACGGGGAGCTGTTTTTT | CAWGTGGDGELFF
TRBJ1-2 | - | TRBV28 | - | TGTGCCAGCAGTCCAGAACAGGGACCCCGGCTTTTTGGCTACACCTTC | CASSPEQGPRLFGYTF
TRBJ2-2 | - | TRBV4-1 | few | TGCGCCAGCAGCCAAAGATGGATCGGGCCGGGCCCTGGCACCGGGGAGCTGTTTTTT | CASSQRWIGPGPGTGELFF
TRBJ2-1 | - | TRBV20-1 | - | TGCAGTGCTAGGAGTCTCTCCCTTGGTGAGCAGTTCTTC | CSARSLSLGEQFF
TRBJ2-1 | TRBD1 | TRBV20-1 | many | TGCAGTGCTAGGACAGGGCCCTACAATGAGCAGTTCTTC | CSARTGPYNEQFF
TRBJ2-2 | - | TRBV30 | many | TGTGCCTGGAGTTACACCGGGGAGCTGTTTTTT | CAWSYTGELFF
TRBJ2-1 | TRBD1 | TRBV12-3/TRBV12-4 | many | TGTGCCAGCAGTTTAGTTGTCGGGACAGGGGGCCATGAGCAGTTCTTC | CASSLVVGTGGHEQFF
TRBJ1-1 | TRBD1 | TRBV20-1 | many | TGCAGTGCCAAGCAGGGGGCGGCCAGTCTCTCCGCCACTGAAGCTTTCTTT | CSAKQGAASLSATEAFF
TRBJ2-6 | TRBD1 | TRBV19 | - | TGTGCCAGTAGTCCCCGGGACAGGGGCTATGGGGCCAACGTCCTGACTTTC | CASSPRDRGYGANVLTF
TRBJ2-3 | - | TRBV11-2 | many | TGTGCCAGCACCAACAGGGATATCACAGATACGCAGTATTTT | CASTNRDITDTQYF
TRBJ1-5 | - | TRBV2 | many | TGTGCCAGCAGTGATTGGTCTGACCAGCATTTT | CASSDWSDQHF